This is a list of T cell receptor beta chains from one sample in a study of cytomegalovirus exposure and HLA in healthy donors. Repertoires were generated with immunoSEQ multiplex PCR, while TCRdb's copy carries only in-frame clones and drops some. The sample has roughly 220,000 clones. Sequencing input: PBMCs. Receptors originate from a girl between 2 and 10 years old in good health and CMV-seropositive. Both conserved end residues are part of each CDR3. A D gene is named only where the DNA matches it firmly.

D gene: NA
V gene: TRBV19
J gene: TRBJ1-1
CDR3 DNA: TGTGCCAGTAGTACTTCCAGGGTTAGGCCGCTACCTGGAGCTTTCTTT
CDR3 protein: CASSTSRVRPLPGAFF

D gene: NA
V gene: TRBV27
J gene: TRBJ2-1
CDR3 DNA: TGTGCCAGCAGTTGGTCCAGGGCGAATGAGCAGTTCTTC
CDR3 protein: CASSWSRANEQFF

D gene: TRBD1
V gene: TRBV9
J gene: TRBJ2-1
CDR3 DNA: TGTGCCAGCAGTGATCCGGGACAGGGGAGAAAGTTCTTC
CDR3 protein: CASSDPGQGRKFF

D gene: TRBD1
V gene: TRBV7-9
J gene: TRBJ1-5
CDR3 DNA: TGTGCCAGCAGCCCCACAGGGGCCCAGCCCCAGCATTTT
CDR3 protein: CASSPTGAQPQHF

D gene: NA
V gene: TRBV11-2
J gene: TRBJ1-5
CDR3 DNA: TGTGCCAGCAGCTTAGCGGGCAATCAGCCCCAGCATTTT
CDR3 protein: CASSLAGNQPQHF

D gene: NA
V gene: TRBV28
J gene: TRBJ1-2
CDR3 DNA: TGTGCCAGCAGTTTTACGGGGGTGGGAGGCTACACCTTC
CDR3 protein: CASSFTGVGGYTF

D gene: NA
V gene: TRBV7-2
J gene: TRBJ2-5
CDR3 DNA: TGTGCCAGCACCACCCACCCTTCCCCTAGACTGGGAGAGACCCAGTACTTC
CDR3 protein: CASTTHPSPRLGETQYF

D gene: NA
V gene: TRBV6-1
J gene: TRBJ2-2
CDR3 DNA: TGTGCCAGCACTCTCAGGGGAAGGGCCGGGGAGCTGTTTTTT
CDR3 protein: CASTLRGRAGELFF

D gene: NA
V gene: TRBV30
J gene: TRBJ1-4
CDR3 DNA: TGTGCCTTCGCTTCTAGGAGAAAACTGTTTTTT
CDR3 protein: CAFASRRKLFF

D gene: TRBD1
V gene: TRBV11-2
J gene: TRBJ2-2
CDR3 DNA: TGTGCCTGCCCCCGGGACAGGAACACCGGGGAGCTGTTTTTT
CDR3 protein: CACPRDRNTGELFF

D gene: TRBD2
V gene: TRBV11-2
J gene: TRBJ2-5
CDR3 DNA: TGTGCCAGCCGCAAGCTGTGGACTAGCGGGAGGGAGAAGGGGGAGACCCAGTACTTC
CDR3 protein: CASRKLWTSGREKGETQYF

D gene: TRBD2
V gene: TRBV7-9
J gene: TRBJ2-1
CDR3 DNA: TGTGCCAGCAGCGCTGGGACTAGCGGGAGTGATGAGCAGTTCTTC
CDR3 protein: CASSAGTSGSDEQFF

D gene: TRBD2
V gene: TRBV28
J gene: TRBJ2-7
CDR3 DNA: TGTGCCAGCAGTGGAACTAGCGGGAGGTCTTCCTACGAGCAGTACTTC
CDR3 protein: CASSGTSGRSSYEQYF

D gene: TRBD1
V gene: TRBV28
J gene: TRBJ1-6
CDR3 DNA: TGTGCCAGCAGTCTGGACAGGGGGAAGCATTCACCCCTCCACTTT
CDR3 protein: CASSLDRGKHSPLHF

D gene: NA
V gene: TRBV7-8
J gene: TRBJ1-1
CDR3 DNA: TGTGCCAGCAGCTTAGCTAGCCTGGAAATGAACACTGAAGCTTTCTTT
CDR3 protein: CASSLASLEMNTEAFF

D gene: TRBD2
V gene: TRBV2
J gene: TRBJ2-1
CDR3 DNA: TGTGCCAGCAGTGAAGCAGACGGGAGGGCCGACGATGAGCAGTTCTTC
CDR3 protein: CASSEADGRADDEQFF

D gene: NA
V gene: TRBV6-1
J gene: TRBJ1-3
CDR3 DNA: TGTGCCAGCATTCCCAGTCCATTCTCTGGAAACACCATATATTTT
CDR3 protein: CASIPSPFSGNTIYF

D gene: TRBD1
V gene: TRBV18
J gene: TRBJ1-5
CDR3 DNA: TGTGCCAGCTCACCACAAGCCCCGGGACAGGGATTCAATCAGCCCCAGCATTTT
CDR3 protein: CASSPQAPGQGFNQPQHF